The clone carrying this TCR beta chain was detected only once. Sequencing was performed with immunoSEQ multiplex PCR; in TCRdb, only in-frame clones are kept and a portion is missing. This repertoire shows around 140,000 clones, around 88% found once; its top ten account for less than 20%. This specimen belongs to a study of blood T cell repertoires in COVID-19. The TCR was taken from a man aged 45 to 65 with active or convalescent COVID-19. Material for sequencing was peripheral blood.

The CDR3 here is CASSGAGGLTDTQYF. Here the CDR3 DNA reads TGCGCCAGCAGCGGAGCGGGAGGGCTTACAGATACGCAGTATTTT. The V and J genes are TRBV5-1 and TRBJ2-3, with 10 bases identical to TRBD2. CDR1 and CDR2 from the germline V gene are SGHRS and YFSETQ. Unmatched junction bases numbered 5, after V lost 4 bases and J lost 3 bases. CDR3 length: 15 amino acids.